The next 14 T cell receptor beta chains were all read from a single sample in a study of blood T cell repertoires in COVID-19. Profiled with immunoSEQ multiplex PCR; TCRdb holds only in-frame clones, not every one. In the table there are some 410,000 clones, roughly 90% of which are singletons. The material sequenced was PBMCs or T cells enriched from blood (not recorded which). Receptors originate from a woman aged 25 to 39 with acute COVID-19.

This clone was recorded a few times. The chain recombines TRBV27 with TRBJ2-2, with TRBD2 matching over 15 bases. Germline V CDR1 and CDR2: MNHEY, SMNVEV (reference sequence). The CDR3 sequence is 19 residues long. The ends lost 7 bases at V and 6 bases at J; junction bases unmatched: 15. The CDR3 sequence is CASTLLGLAGGPRAGELFF. CDR3 bases: TGTGCCAGCACCTTACTGGGACTAGCGGGGGGTCCGCGTGCCGGGGAGCTGTTTTTT.

The CDR3 DNA reads TGTGCCAGCAGCTTAGGAACAGGGGGCAGGCAGTACTTC. Translating it yields CASSLGTGGRQYF. The chain carries TRBV11-2 and TRBJ2-7; 9 nucleotides align to TRBD1. The CDR3 contains 13 residues. CDR1 and CDR2 (germline): SGHAT, FQNNGV. V lost 1 base to trimming and J lost 9 bases; unmatched junction nucleotides: 4.

The chain combines TRBV24-1 with TRBJ1-4; TRBD1 matches at 7 bases. The CDR3 spans 14 residues. J was trimmed by 3 bases and V by 10 bases; bases with no gene match: 7. Per germline, CDR1 KGHDR and CDR2 SFDVKD. CDR3 DNA: TGTGCCACTGCAGAGGGGGCGGCTAATGAAAAACTGTTTTTT. Protein product: CATAEGAANEKLFF.

This clone was observed a few times. This sequence joins TRBV27 and TRBJ1-1; D may be TRBD1 (6 bases). The CDR3 is made up of 15 amino acids. CDR1 and CDR2 from the germline V gene are MNHEY and SMNVEV (reference sequence). The V gene lost 7 bases and the J gene lost 5 bases, with 20 bases spanning the gap. This chain's CDR3 is CASKPGTYFGTEAFF. The CDR3 DNA reads as TGTGCCAGCAAACCTGGGACATATTTTGGGACTGAAGCTTTCTTT.

This clone was counted a few times. J is TRBJ1-1 and V is TRBV11-3, with D perhaps TRBD1 (6 bases). The CDR3 has 14 residues. The V gene lost 5 bases and the J gene lost 5 bases, with 15 bases spanning the gap. Per germline, CDR1 SGHNT and CDR2 YENEEA. The DNA of the CDR3 is TGTGCCAGCAGCATAGTTACAGGGTTGACTGAAGCTTTCTTT. Translated: CASSIVTGLTEAFF.

The CDR3, as DNA: TGTGCCAGCAGTGAAGGGCTAGCTACCGATACGCAGTATTTT. Amino acid sequence: CASSEGLATDTQYF. The J gene is TRBJ2-3, the V gene TRBV6-1; TRBD2 is a possible D gene (5 bases). V was trimmed by 1 base and J by 6 bases, leaving 11 bases between them. CDR1 and CDR2 (germline): MNHNS, SASEGT. The CDR3 sequence is 14 residues long.

This clone occurred a few times. For the CDR3, the DNA is TGTGCCAGCAGCTTTAAGACAGGGAGCTCCTATAATTCACCCCTCCACTTT. Protein sequence: CASSFKTGSSYNSPLHF. This chain uses TRBV7-2 with TRBJ1-6, with TRBD1 matching 7 bases. Germline values: CDR1 SGHTA, CDR2 FQGNSA. V trimming: 3 bases; J trimming: 0 bases; junction bases outside the gene matches: 5. This CDR3 has 17 amino acids.

The chain couples TRBV21-1 to TRBJ1-1; TRBD1 reflects the table's D call only, with no check against the DNA. TRBV21-1 is labeled a pseudogene. CDR3 length: 10 amino acids. CDR3 coding DNA: TGTGCCAGCAGCAGCCACAGGGCAGACTTT. It translates to CASSSHRADF.

There are a few counts of this clone. The chain links TRBV2 to TRBJ2-7; D is unclear. Germline V gene sequence: CDR1 SNHLY, CDR2 FYNNEI. This CDR3 is 11 amino acids long. The V end lost 6 bases, the J end lost 3 bases, and 6 bases lay between the germline ends. CDR3 nucleotides: TGTGCCAGCAGAGACAACTACGAGCAGTACTTC. Translating gives CASRDNYEQYF.

The CDR3 DNA sequence: TGTGCCAGCAGCCAAGCCGGGTTGGCACCCCTCCACTTT. Protein sequence: CASSQAGLAPLHF. V usage is TRBV14 and J usage is TRBJ1-6; no definite D call. In germline, CDR1 is SGHDN, CDR2 FVKESK. The CDR3 totals 13 residues. Trimming pared 1 base from V and 11 bases from J, leaving 9 bases between.

This CDR3 is CASSQEAGFRGYTF. Here the CDR3 DNA reads TGCGCCAGCAGCCAAGAGGCGGGGTTTCGGGGCTACACCTTC. V usage is TRBV4-3 and J usage is TRBJ1-2; D gene ambiguous. The germline V and J ends were trimmed by 0 bases and 8 bases, with 13 bases remaining between them. CDR1 and CDR2 (germline): LGHNA, YSLEER. This CDR3 contains 14 residues.

CDR3 nucleotide sequence: TGTGCCAGCAGCCTAAACAGGGAATTCGAGCAGTACTTC. Its translation: CASSLNREFEQYF. V is TRBV6-5 and J is TRBJ2-7; tentatively, D is TRBD1 (6 bases). The CDR3 has 13 amino acids. Germline assignment: CDR1 MNHEY and CDR2 SVGAGI. V was shortened by 6 bases and J by 6 bases, with 15 bases between the two germline ends.

V usage is TRBV7-9 and J usage is TRBJ1-1; D is perhaps TRBD1 (5 bases). Per germline, CDR1 SEHNR and CDR2 FQNEAQ (reference sequence). The CDR3 totals 15 residues. V lost 1 base and J lost 7, with 16 bases in between. In nucleotides, the CDR3 is TGTGCCAGCAGCTTAGTGGGGGGATTCTCAGTTGAAGCTTTCTTT. Protein: CASSLVGGFSVEAFF.

The chain has TRBV5-4 and TRBJ1-2; 8 bases are shared with TRBD1. Germline CDR1 and CDR2: SGHNT and YYREEE (reference sequence). V dropped 4 bases and J dropped 4; count of bases not matched to a gene: 3. CDR3 length: 13 amino acids. The CDR3: CASSSTGGYGYTF. DNA of the CDR3: TGTGCCAGCAGCAGTACAGGGGGCTATGGCTACACCTTC.